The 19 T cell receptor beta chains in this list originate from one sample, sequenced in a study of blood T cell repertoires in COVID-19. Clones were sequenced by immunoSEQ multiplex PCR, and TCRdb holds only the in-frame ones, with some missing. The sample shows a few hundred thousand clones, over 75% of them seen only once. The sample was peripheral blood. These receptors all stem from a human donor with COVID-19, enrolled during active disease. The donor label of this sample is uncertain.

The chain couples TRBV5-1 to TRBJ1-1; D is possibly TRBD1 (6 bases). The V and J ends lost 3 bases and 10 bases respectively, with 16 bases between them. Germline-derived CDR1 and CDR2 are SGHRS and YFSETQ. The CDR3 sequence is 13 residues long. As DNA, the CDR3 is TGCGCCAGCAGCTCAGGGGCCCTGGAGCGAGCTTTCTTT. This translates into CASSSGALERAFF.

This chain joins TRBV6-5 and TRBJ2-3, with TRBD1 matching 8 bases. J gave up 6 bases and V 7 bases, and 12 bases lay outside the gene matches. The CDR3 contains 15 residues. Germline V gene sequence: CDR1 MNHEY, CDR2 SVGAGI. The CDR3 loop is CASTVIGQGMDTQYF. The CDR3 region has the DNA TGTGCCAGCACCGTAATCGGACAGGGTATGGATACGCAGTATTTT.

CDR3 residues: CASRLDRGTEAFF. CDR3 sequence (DNA): TGTGCCAGCAGGTTGGACAGGGGCACTGAAGCTTTCTTT. The rearrangement joins TRBV6-6 to TRBJ1-1; 9 positions match TRBD1. Trimming removed 6 bases from V and 4 bases from J; junction bases left unmatched: 3. Germline V gene data show CDR1 as MNHNY and CDR2 as SVGAGI (reference sequence). This CDR3 has 13 residues.

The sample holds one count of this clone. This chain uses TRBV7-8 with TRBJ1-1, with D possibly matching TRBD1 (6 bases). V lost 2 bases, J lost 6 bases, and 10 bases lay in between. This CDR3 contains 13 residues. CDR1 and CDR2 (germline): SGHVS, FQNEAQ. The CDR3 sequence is CASSLSGDSEAFF. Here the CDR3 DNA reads TGTGCCAGCAGCTTATCAGGGGATTCTGAAGCTTTCTTT. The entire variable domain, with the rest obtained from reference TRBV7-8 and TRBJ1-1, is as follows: GAGVSQSPRYKVAKRGQDVALRCDPISGHVSLFWYQQALGQGPEFLTYFQNEAQLDKSGLPSDRFFAERPEGSVSTLKIQRTQQEDSAVYLCASSLSGDSEAFFGQGTRLTVV.

DNA for the CDR3: TGCGCCAGCAGCTTGGAACCGGCGACGGGCACTGAAGCTTTCTTT. Translating gives CASSLEPATGTEAFF. V usage is TRBV5-1 and J usage is TRBJ1-1; the D is unclear. V was shortened by 0 bases and J by 4 bases, with 13 bases between the two germline ends. The CDR3 loop spans 15 amino acids. Germline V gene sequence: CDR1 SGHRS, CDR2 YFSETQ.

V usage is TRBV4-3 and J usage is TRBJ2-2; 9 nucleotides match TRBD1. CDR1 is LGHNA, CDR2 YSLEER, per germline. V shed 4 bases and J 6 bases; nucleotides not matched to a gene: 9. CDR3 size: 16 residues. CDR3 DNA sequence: TGCGCCAGCAGCCCTCAGGGACAGGGTATGTCCGGGGAGCTGTTTTTT. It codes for CASSPQGQGMSGELFF.

The CDR3 DNA is TGTGCCTGGAGCTGGTCAGGGGCTGGGTACGAGCAGTACTTC. This encodes CAWSWSGAGYEQYF. The chain uses TRBV30 and TRBJ2-7; the D gene is possibly TRBD1 (6 bases). This CDR3 spans 14 amino acids. The V end was cut by 3 bases, the J end by 4 bases, with 16 bases between. CDR1 GTSNPN and CDR2 SVGIG come from the germline V gene (reference sequence).

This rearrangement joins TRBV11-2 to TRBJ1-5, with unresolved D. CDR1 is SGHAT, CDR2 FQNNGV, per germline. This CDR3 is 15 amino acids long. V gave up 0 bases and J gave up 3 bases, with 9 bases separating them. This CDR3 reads CASSLDRVVNQPQHF. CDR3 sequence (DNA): TGTGCCAGCAGCTTAGATCGTGTCGTCAATCAGCCCCAGCATTTT.

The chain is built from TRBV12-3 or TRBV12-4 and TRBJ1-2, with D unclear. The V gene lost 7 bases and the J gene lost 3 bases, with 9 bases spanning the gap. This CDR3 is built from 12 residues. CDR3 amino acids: CASNPGDYGYTF. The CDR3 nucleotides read TGTGCCAGCAACCCCGGGGACTATGGCTACACCTTC.

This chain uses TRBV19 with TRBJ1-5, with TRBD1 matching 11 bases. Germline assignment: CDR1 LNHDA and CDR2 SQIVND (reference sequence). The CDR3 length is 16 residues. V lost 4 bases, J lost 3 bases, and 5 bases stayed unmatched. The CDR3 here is CASSRTGGLLNQPQHF. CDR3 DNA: TGTGCCAGTAGTAGGACAGGGGGCCTCCTCAATCAGCCCCAGCATTTT.

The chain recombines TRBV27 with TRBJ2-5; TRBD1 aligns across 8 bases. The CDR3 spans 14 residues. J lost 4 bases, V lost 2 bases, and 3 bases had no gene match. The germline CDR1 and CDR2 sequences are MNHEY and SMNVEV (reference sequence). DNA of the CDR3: TGTGCCAGCAGTTTACAGGGGGCGCGAGAGACCCAGTACTTC. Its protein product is CASSLQGARETQYF.

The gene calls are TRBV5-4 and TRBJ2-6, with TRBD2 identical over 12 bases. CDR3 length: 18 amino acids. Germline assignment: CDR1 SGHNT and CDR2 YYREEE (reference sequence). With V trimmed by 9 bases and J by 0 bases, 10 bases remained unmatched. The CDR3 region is CATQLAGGTYSGANVLTF. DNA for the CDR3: TGTGCCACCCAACTAGCGGGAGGAACCTACTCTGGGGCCAACGTCCTGACTTTC.

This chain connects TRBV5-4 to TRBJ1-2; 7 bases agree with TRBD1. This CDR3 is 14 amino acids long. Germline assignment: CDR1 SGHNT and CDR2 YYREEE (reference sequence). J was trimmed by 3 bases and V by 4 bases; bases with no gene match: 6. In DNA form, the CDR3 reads TGTGCCAGCAGCCTACAGGGGCAAGACTATGGCTACACCTTC. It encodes CASSLQGQDYGYTF. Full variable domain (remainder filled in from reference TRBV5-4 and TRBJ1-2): ETGVTQSPTHLIKTRGQQVTLRCSSQSGHNTVSWYQQALGQGPQFIFQYYREEENGRGNFPPRFSGLQFPNYSSELNVNALELDDSALYLCASSLQGQDYGYTFGSGTRLTVV.

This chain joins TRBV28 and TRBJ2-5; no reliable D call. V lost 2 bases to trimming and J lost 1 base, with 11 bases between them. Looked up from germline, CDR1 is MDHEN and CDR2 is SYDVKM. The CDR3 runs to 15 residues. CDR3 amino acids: CASSLAQKGQETQYF. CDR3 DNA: TGTGCCAGCAGTTTAGCACAGAAAGGCCAAGAGACCCAGTACTTC.

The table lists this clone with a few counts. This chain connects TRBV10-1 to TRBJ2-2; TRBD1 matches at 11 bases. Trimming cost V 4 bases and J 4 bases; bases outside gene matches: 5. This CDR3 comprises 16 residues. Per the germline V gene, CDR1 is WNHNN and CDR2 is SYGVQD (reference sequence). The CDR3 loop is CASSGLGQGGTGELFF. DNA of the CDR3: TGCGCCAGCAGTGGACTGGGACAGGGGGGCACCGGGGAGCTGTTTTTT.

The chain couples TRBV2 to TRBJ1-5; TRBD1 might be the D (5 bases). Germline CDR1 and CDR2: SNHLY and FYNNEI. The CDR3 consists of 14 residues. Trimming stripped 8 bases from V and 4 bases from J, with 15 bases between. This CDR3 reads CASAGGWKNQPQHF. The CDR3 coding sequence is TGTGCCAGCGCGGGGGGGTGGAAAAATCAGCCCCAGCATTTT.

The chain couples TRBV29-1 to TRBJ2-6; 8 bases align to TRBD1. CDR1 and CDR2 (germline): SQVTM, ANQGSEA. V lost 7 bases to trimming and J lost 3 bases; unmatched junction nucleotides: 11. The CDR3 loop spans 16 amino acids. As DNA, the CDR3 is TGCAGCGCCAATTCTCAGGGGGCGCATGGGGCCAACGTCCTGACTTTC. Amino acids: CSANSQGAHGANVLTF.

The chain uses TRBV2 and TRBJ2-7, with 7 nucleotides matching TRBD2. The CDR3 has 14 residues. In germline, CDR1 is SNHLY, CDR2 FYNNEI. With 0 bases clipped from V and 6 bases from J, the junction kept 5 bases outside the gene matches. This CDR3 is CASSEAAGAVEQYF. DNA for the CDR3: TGTGCCAGCAGTGAAGCCGCGGGAGCTGTCGAGCAGTACTTC.

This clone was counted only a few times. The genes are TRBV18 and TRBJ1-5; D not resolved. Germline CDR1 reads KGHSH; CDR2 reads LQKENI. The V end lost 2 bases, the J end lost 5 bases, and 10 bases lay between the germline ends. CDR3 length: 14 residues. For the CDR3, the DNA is TGTGCCAGCTCACCAATTCAGAAAGATCAGCCCCAGCATTTT. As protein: CASSPIQKDQPQHF.